This T cell receptor (beta chain) was found in a study of blood T cell repertoires in COVID-19. Turning to the study itself: Samples representing acute and convalescent COVID-19 were sourced from the United States, Italy and Spain. PBMCs, B-cell-depleted T cells, or T cells provided the cDNA or gDNA that made up the material.

The CDR3 extends over 13 amino acids. Trimming shortened V by 4 bases and J by 4 bases, and 9 bases separated the two germline ends. Germline CDR1 SGHNT, CDR2 YENEEA. The Seattle site enrolled patients during active infection and followed them longitudinally. Authors' data handling: Estimation of nucleated cell counts relied on the amplification of reference gene primers. The method was immunoSEQ multiplex PCR; TCRdb's version includes in-frame clones alone and lacks a portion of them. The V and J calls and clone size are taken from that table; D and trimming were inferred from the DNA. The sample shows about 320,000 clones, around 88% of them seen only once.

The chain is built from TRBV11-3 and TRBJ2-3; D gene ambiguous. The source of this sequence is a woman aged 25 to 39 with COVID-19, enrolled during active disease. Material: peripheral blood. CDR3 DNA sequence: TGTGCCAGCAGCTCCCGGCGGTCAGATACGCAGTATTTT. It codes for CASSSRRSDTQYF.